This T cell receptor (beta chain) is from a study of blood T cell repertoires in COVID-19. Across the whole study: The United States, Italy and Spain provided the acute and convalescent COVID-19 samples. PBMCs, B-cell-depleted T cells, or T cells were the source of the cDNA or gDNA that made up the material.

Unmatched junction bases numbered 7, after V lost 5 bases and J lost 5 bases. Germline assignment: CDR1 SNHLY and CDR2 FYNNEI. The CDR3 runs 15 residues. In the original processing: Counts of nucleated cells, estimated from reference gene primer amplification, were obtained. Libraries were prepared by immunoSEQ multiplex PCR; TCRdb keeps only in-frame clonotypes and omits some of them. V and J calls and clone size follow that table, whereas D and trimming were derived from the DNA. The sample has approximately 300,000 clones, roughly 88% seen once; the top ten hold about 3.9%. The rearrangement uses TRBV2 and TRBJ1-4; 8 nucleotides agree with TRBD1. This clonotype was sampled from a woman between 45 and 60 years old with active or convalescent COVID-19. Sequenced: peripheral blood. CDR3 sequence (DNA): TGTGCCAGCAGTCGAGGGGGACAGGACAATGAAAAACTGTTTTTT. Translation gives CASSRGGQDNEKLFF.